The source of this TCR beta chain is a study of blood T cell repertoires in COVID-19. Repertoires were generated with immunoSEQ multiplex PCR, while TCRdb's copy carries only in-frame clones and drops some. The sample consists of tens of thousands of clones, 85% of them appearing once. The ends lost 3 bases at V and 4 bases at J; junction bases unmatched: 4. The length of the CDR3 is 14 residues. CDR1 and CDR2 from the germline V gene are KGHSH and LQKENI. The genes are TRBV18 and TRBJ1-1; 8 bases line up with TRBD1. Sequenced sample: peripheral blood. This clonotype was sampled from a woman between 65 and 79 years old in a cohort sampled during active COVID-19. For the CDR3, the DNA is TGTGCCAGCTCACCCGGGACAGGTGGCACTGAAGCTTTCTTT. Its protein product is CASSPGTGGTEAFF. Together with reference TRBV18 and TRBJ1-1, the CDR3 gives the full variable domain: NAGVMQNPRHLVRRRGQEARLRCSPMKGHSHVYWYRQLPEEGLKFMVYLQKENIIDESGMPKERFSAEFPKEGPSILRIQQVVRGDSAAYFCASSPGTGGTEAFFGQGTRLTVV.